This TCR beta chain came from a study of blood T cell repertoires in COVID-19. As for the study in general: T cells, B-cell-depleted T cells, or PBMCs supplied cDNA or gDNA.

The table came from immunoSEQ multiplex PCR; TCRdb's copy has only in-frame clones and leaves some out. The data show about 200,000 clones, over 75% seen once. V was shortened by 2 bases and J by 7 bases, with 18 bases between the two germline ends. The germline V gene encodes CDR1 MGHRA and CDR2 YSYEKL. The CDR3 contains 17 residues. The chain employs TRBV4-1 and TRBJ1-6; the D is unclear. The sample comprised peripheral blood. This receptor was obtained from a man between 50 and 59 years old with acute or convalescent COVID-19. Written as DNA, the CDR3 is TGCGCCAGCAGCCAATTATTACACAGTTTTAAGAATTCACCCCTCCACTTT. Protein: CASSQLLHSFKNSPLHF.